There are many counts of the clone carrying this TCR beta chain. The source of the sample is a study of identical twins. TCRdb processed the 5' RACE reads anew with MiXCR; each CDR3 protein has one entry. The data show more than 1.5 million distinct CDR3 sequences, 25% to 35% seen once. Sequencing input: cord blood. This clonotype was sampled from a newborn girl in good health.

CDR3 nucleotide sequence: TGTGCCAGCAGCGCTCGGGGCTACCAAGAGACCCAGTACTTC. Residues: CASSARGYQETQYF. The rearrangement links TRBV9 to TRBJ2-5; D possibly matches TRBD1 or TRBD2 (5 bases each). V gave up 3 bases and J gave up 0 bases, with 9 bases separating them. Germline V gives CDR1 SGDLS, CDR2 YYNGEE. This CDR3 is 14 amino acids long.